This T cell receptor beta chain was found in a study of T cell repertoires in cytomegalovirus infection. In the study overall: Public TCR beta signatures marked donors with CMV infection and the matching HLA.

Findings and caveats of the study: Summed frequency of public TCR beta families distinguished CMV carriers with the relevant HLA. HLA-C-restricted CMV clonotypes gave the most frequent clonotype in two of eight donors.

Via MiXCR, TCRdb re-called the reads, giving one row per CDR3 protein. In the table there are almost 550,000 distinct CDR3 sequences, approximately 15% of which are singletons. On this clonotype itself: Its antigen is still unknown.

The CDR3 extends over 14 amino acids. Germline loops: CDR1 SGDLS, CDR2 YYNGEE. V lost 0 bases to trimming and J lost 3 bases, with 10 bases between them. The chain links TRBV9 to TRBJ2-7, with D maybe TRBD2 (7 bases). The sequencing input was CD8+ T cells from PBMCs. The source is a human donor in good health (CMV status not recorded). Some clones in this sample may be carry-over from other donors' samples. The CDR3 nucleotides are TGTGCCAGCAGCGTAGAGGGGGGGAACTACGAGCAGTACTTC. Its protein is CASSVEGGNYEQYF.